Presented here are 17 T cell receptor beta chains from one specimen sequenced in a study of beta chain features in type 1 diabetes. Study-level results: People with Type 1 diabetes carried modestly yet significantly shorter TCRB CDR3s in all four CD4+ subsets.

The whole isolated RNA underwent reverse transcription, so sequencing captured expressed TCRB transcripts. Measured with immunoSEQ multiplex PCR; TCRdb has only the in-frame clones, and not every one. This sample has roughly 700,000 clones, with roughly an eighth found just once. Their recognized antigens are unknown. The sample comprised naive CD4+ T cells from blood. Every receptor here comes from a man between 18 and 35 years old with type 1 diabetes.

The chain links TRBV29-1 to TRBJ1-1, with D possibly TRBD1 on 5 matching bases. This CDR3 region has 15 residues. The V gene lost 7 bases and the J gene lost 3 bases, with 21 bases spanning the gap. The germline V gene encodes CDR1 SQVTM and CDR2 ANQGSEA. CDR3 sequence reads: CSASLGLNPDTEAFF. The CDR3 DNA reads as TGCAGCGCCTCCTTGGGACTGAACCCCGACACTGAAGCTTTCTTT.

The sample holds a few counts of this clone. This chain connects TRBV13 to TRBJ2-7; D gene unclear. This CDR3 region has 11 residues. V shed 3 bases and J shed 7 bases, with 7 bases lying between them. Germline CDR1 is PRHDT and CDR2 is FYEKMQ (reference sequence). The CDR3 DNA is TGTGCCAGCAGCTTCGAGCGTGAGCAGTACTTC. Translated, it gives CASSFEREQYF.

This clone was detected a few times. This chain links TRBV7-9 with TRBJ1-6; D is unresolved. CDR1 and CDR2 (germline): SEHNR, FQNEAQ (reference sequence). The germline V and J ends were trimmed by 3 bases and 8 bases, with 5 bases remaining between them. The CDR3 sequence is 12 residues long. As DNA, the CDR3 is TGTGCCAGCAGCTTTAGCCATTCACCCCTCCACTTT. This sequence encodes CASSFSHSPLHF.

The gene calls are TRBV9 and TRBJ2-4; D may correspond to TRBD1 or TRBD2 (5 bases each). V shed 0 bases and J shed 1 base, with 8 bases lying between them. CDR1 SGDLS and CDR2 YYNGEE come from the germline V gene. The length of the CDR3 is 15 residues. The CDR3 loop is CASSVVGEAKNIQYF. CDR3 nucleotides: TGTGCCAGCAGCGTAGTGGGGGAGGCCAAAAACATTCAGTACTTC.

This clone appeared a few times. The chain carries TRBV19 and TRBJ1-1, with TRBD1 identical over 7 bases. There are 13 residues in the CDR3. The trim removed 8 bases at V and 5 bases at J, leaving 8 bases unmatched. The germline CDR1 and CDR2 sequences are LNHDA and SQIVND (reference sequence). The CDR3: CASRRQGLTEAFF. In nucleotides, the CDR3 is TGTGCCAGTCGCCGACAGGGTTTAACTGAAGCTTTCTTT.

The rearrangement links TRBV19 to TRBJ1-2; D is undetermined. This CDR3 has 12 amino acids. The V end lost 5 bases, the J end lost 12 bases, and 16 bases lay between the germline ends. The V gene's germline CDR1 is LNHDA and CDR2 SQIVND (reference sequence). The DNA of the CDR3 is TGTGCCAGTAGTTCCTTCGGGTGGAACCACACCTTC. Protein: CASSSFGWNHTF.

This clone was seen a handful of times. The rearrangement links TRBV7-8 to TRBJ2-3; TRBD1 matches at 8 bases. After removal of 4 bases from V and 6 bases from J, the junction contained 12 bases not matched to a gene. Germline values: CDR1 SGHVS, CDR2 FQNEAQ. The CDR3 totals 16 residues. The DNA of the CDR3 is TGTGCCAGCAGCTCGACAGGGGAAGGCGGCAGTGATACGCAGTATTTT. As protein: CASSSTGEGGSDTQYF.

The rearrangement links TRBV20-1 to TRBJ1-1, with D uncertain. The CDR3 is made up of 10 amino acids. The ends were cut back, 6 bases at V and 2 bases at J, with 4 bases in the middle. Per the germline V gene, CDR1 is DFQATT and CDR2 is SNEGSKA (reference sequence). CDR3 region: CSAFNTEAFF. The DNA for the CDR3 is TGCAGTGCCTTTAACACTGAAGCTTTCTTT.

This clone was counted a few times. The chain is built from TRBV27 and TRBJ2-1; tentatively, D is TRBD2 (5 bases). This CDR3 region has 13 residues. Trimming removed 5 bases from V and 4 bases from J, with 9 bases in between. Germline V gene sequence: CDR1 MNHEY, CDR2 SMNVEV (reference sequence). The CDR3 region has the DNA TGTGCCAGCAGTCAGACTAATTACAATGAGCAGTTCTTC. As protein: CASSQTNYNEQFF.

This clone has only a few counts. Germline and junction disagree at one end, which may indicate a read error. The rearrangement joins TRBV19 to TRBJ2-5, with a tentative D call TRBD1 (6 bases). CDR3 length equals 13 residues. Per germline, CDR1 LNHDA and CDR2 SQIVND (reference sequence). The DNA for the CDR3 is TGTGCCAGTAGTGGGACAAGAAGAGAGGCCCAGTACTTC. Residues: CASSGTRREAQYF.

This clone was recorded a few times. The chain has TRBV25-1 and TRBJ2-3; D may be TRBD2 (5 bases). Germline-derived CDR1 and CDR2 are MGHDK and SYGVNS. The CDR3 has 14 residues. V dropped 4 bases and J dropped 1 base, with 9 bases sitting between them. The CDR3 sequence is CASSGPRGTDTQYF. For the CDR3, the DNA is TGTGCCAGCAGTGGACCGAGGGGCACAGATACGCAGTATTTT.

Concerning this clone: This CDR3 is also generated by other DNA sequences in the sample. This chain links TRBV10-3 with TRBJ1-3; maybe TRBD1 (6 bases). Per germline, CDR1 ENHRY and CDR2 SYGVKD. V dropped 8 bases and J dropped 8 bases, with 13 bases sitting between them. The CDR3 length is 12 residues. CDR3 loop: CAIATGRDTIYF. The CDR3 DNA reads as TGTGCCATCGCTACAGGGAGGGACACCATATATTTT.

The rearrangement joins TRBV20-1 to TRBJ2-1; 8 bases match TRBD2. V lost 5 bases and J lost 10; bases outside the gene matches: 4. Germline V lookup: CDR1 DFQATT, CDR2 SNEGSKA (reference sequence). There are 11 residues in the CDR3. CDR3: CSAGLASEQFF. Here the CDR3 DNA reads TGCAGTGCTGGACTAGCCAGCGAGCAGTTCTTC.

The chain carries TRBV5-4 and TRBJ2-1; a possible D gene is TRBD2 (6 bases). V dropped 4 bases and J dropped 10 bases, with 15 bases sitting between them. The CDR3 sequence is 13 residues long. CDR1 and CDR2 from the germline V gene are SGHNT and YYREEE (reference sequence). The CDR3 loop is CASSPGLGGEQFF. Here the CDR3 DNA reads TGTGCCAGCAGCCCCGGCCTTGGGGGGGAGCAGTTCTTC.

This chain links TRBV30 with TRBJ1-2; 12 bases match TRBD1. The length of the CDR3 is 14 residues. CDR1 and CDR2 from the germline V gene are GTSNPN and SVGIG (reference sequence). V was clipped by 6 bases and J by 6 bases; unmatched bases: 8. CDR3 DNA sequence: TGTGCCTGCCGGGACAGGGGGCCGATCGATGGCTACACCTTC. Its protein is CACRDRGPIDGYTF.

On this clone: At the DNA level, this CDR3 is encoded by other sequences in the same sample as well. This CDR3 is CASSLRMNTEAFF. The CDR3, as DNA: TGTGCCAGCAGCTTAAGGATGAACACTGAAGCTTTCTTT. The chain links TRBV7-2 to TRBJ1-1; unclear D gene. V was cut by 2 bases and J by 0 bases, with 4 bases left in between. Germline loops: CDR1 SGHTA, CDR2 FQGNSA. This CDR3 has 13 residues.

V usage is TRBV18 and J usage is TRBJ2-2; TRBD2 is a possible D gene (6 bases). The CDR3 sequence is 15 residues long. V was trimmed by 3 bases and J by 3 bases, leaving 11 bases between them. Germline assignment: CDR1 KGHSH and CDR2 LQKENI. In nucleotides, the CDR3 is TGTGCCAGCTCACCCGGGAGAGTGGACACCGGGGAGCTGTTTTTT. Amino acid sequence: CASSPGRVDTGELFF.